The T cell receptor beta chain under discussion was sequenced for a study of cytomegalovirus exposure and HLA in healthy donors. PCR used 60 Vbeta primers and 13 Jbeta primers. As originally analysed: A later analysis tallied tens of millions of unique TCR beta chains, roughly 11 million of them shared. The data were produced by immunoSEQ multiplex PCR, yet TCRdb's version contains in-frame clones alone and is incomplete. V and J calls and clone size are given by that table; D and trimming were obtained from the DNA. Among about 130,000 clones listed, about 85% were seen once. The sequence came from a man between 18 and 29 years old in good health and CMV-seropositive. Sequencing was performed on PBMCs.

The CDR3 nucleotides are TGCGCCAGCAGCCTCGGGACAGCGAACACTGAAGCTTTCTTT. It encodes CASSLGTANTEAFF. V usage is TRBV5-1 and J usage is TRBJ1-1; 7 bases are a match to TRBD1. V gave up 4 bases and J gave up 1 base; unmatched junction bases: 4. CDR1 and CDR2 from the germline V gene are SGHRS and YFSETQ. The CDR3 runs to 14 residues.